This T cell receptor beta chain is from a study of beta chain features in type 1 diabetes (dated by TCRdb to about 2018). About the full investigation: Mean age, gender distribution, total cell number and subset yield were not different between patients and healthy donors. In the study, recently diagnosed type 1 diabetes patients and matched healthy donors were compared on the TCRB repertoires of their sorted circulating CD4+ T cell subsets. A total of approximately 100 million sorted cells were examined across all samples, and the number of cells per subset was strongly correlated with RNA yield. Whereas all 28 donors provided naive and central memory subsets, regulatory and stem cell-like memory subsets were isolated from just 8 patients and about 8 healthy donors. The research as a whole found: Because cDNA rather than genomic DNA was sequenced, highly expressing activated cells could have been over-represented, although no difference in activation and CD3 levels was found between groups. The naive, central memory and regulatory TCRB repertoires appeared to resemble one another more closely among patients than among healthy donors. At VDJ recombination sites, type 1 diabetes patients had fewer insertions and more deleted nucleotides, which implies abnormalities in thymic rearrangement. PCR might favor shorter templates, but patient and control samples were amplified and corrected together, so any skew would affect both groups equally. HLA sub-analyses involved small numbers of individuals, so any influence of HLA type on TCRB rearrangement remained unresolved. A moderate but significant shortening of TCRB CDR3 length was observed in type 1 diabetes patients in all four CD4+ subsets.

Each donor gave one peripheral blood draw, approximately 100 mL on average, collected into heparinised tubes. Using a panel that included CD45RO, CCR7, CD25, CD127, CD95 and CD27, naive, central memory, regulatory and stem cell-like memory CD4+ T cells were sorted on a BD FACSAria II. A purity above 95% was achieved for all sorted populations. PBMCs were separated immediately by Lymphoprep density gradient centrifugation and were stained directly, without being cultured. So that batch effects would be minimized, each experiment stained and sorted samples in pairs, pairing one healthy donor with one patient. This clone was detected only a few times. The clone's antigen remains unknown. There are no base qualities to consult, and no much larger clone falls within one base. All of the isolated RNA was reverse transcribed with the High Capacity cDNA Reverse Transcription Kit, so expressed TCRB transcripts were sequenced. Naive, central memory and regulatory T cell samples underwent deep immunoSEQ sequencing, averaging approximately 3.3 million total reads per sample. After sorted cells were lysed in RLT buffer, RNA was extracted with DNase-treated RNeasy Micro or Mini kits, with the choice depending on cell number. To prevent cross-contamination, every cell subset was processed on its own, while patient and healthy donor samples were processed together. The immunoSEQ multiplex PCR was used to amplify TCRB sequences from cDNA, yielding 87-bp fragments that span the CDR3 region. The amplicons were sequenced using the Illumina HiSeq platform. As for how the authors treated the data: PCR bias was computationally corrected using synthetic template baselines, reads within Hamming distance 2 were collapsed, and singletons that could not be merged were discarded. Reads were aligned to IMGT to assign V, D and J genes, CDR3 length, and insertions or deletions at six rearrangement sites. Within each subset, clonotype counts were normalized to sorted cell number, after which true diversity and Gini coefficients were computed with the tcR R package. Repertoire sharing was quantified using the overlap coefficient calculated on TCRB nucleotide sequences. Here the immuneACCESS table is served through TCRdb, limited to in-frame sequences with V and J called. Missing clones are a known gap in these copies; in checked studies unresolved V genes cover under half, and the rest lacks a known reason. V, J and clone size were drawn from that table, and D and trimming were deduced from the DNA. The table for this sample lists 300,000 to 350,000 clones; 14% of them were counted only once. The ten largest clones represent over 5% of the sample.

The CDR3 covers 13 residues, taking in both the cysteine and the phenylalanine. The read is trimmed to its CDR3 DNA, 39 bases read in frame from base 1. V and J lose 8 bases and 7 bases, and a span of 12 bases separates them. Looking up the germline V gene yields CDR1 ENHRY and CDR2 SYGVKD. The receptor's source is a man aged 25 to 40 in good health. The chain joins TRBV10-3 to TRBJ1-6; the D region possibly corresponds to TRBD1 (5 bases align). The sample was central memory CD4+ T cells from blood. The CDR3 protein is CAIGVGTNSPLHF. The DNA sequence reads TGTGCCATCGGGGTCGGGACGAATTCACCCCTCCACTTT.